This T cell receptor (beta chain) is from a study of T cell repertoires in cytomegalovirus infection. On the study more broadly: Public TCR beta signatures marked donors with CMV infection and the matching HLA. Findings and caveats of the study: Of the TCR beta families, the public ones yielded a cumulative frequency that identified carriers of CMV plus the relevant HLA. There were HLA-C-restricted CMV-specific TCR beta clonotypes dominating the ex vivo response.

For this clonotype: Its antigen is not known.

TCRdb analysed the reads with MiXCR anew, one entry per CDR3 protein. The profile covers some 450,000 distinct CDR3 sequences, with roughly a third appearing a single time and approximately 13% taken by the ten largest. The TCR originated in a human donor in good health (CMV status not recorded). Some clones in this sample may be carry-over from other donors' samples. Material: PBMCs.

CDR3 sequence reads: CSARALDYGYTF. In DNA, the CDR3 is TGCAGTGCTAGAGCTCTGGACTATGGCTACACCTTC. The J gene is TRBJ1-2, the V gene TRBV20-1; D remains unclear. This CDR3 contains 12 residues. Trimming shortened V by 1 base and J by 3 bases, and 6 bases separated the two germline ends. Per germline, CDR1 DFQATT and CDR2 SNEGSKA (reference sequence).